The T cell receptor beta chain described here comes from a study of blood T cell repertoires in COVID-19. V was pared by 1 base and J by 7 bases, with 16 bases between. The germline V gene has CDR1 SEHNR and CDR2 FQNEAQ (reference sequence). CDR3 size: 16 residues. Repertoires were generated with immunoSEQ multiplex PCR, while TCRdb's copy carries only in-frame clones and drops some. This table has fewer than 350,000 clones, roughly nine tenths appearing once. The TCR comes from a woman between 25 and 40 years old with COVID-19, enrolled during active disease. Material for sequencing was peripheral blood. V usage is TRBV7-9 and J usage is TRBJ1-4; D gene uncertain. The CDR3 DNA sequence: TGTGCCAGCAGCTTAGTGGTAGAGGTCACCCTTGAAAAACTGTTTTTT. It is translated as CASSLVVEVTLEKLFF. The whole variable domain, remainder taken from reference TRBV7-9 and TRBJ1-4, is DTGVSQNPRHKITKRGQNVTFRCDPISEHNRLYWYRQTLGQGPEFLTYFQNEAQLEKSRLLSDRFSAERPKGSFSTLEIQRTEQGDSAMYLCASSLVVEVTLEKLFFGSGTQLSVL.